The 32 T cell receptor beta chains listed next were all sequenced from one sample in a study of human CD8 memory T cell subsets. UMI-labeled 5' RACE was used, and it produced the TCR beta libraries. Using the 5' RACE reads, TCRdb records one entry per CDR3 protein without DNA. The sample table sets out about 18,000 distinct CDR3 sequences. The sequencing sample was made of CD8+ T cells from PBMCs. All receptors derive from a human donor in good health.

The V gene is TRBV19, the J gene TRBJ2-1; TCRdb's assignment of TRBD2 cannot be checked, as there is no DNA. Germline V gene sequence: CDR1 LNHDA, CDR2 SQIVND (reference sequence). The CDR3 contains 17 residues. The CDR3 spells CASSIDRTSVSYNEQFF.

The chain is built from TRBV4-1 and TRBJ1-6. The CDR3 consists of 15 residues. The germline V gene encodes CDR1 MGHRA and CDR2 YSYEKL. The CDR3 loop is CASSRLEGPGSPLHF.

The chain couples TRBV7-8 to TRBJ1-1; without DNA, the TCRdb call of TRBD1 cannot be checked. CDR1 is SGHVS, CDR2 FQNEAQ, per germline. The CDR3 is made up of 15 amino acids. The chain's CDR3 is CASSLGPRGRNEAFF.

The gene calls are TRBV27 and TRBJ2-5; TCRdb selects TRBD1, and the lack of DNA leaves this call unchecked. The CDR3 sequence is 17 residues long. The germline gives CDR1 MNHEY, CDR2 SMNVEV (reference sequence). CDR3 sequence reads: CASSFISPQGVEETQYF.

This chain joins TRBV6-5 and TRBJ1-2; TCRdb's D gene call, TRBD1, goes unchecked for lack of DNA. Germline lookup yields CDR1 MNHEY and CDR2 SVGAGI. CDR3 length: 14 amino acids. This CDR3 is CASSLDSGDYGYTF.

The V call is TRBV7-9, the J call TRBJ1-2; no DNA is available, so the TRBD1 call from TCRdb remains unchecked. This CDR3 has 14 residues. Germline assignment: CDR1 SEHNR and CDR2 FQNEAQ (reference sequence). CDR3 amino acids: CASSFTGGAYGYTF.

The rearrangement uses TRBV6-2 or TRBV6-3 and TRBJ2-7; TCRdb selects TRBD2, and the lack of DNA leaves this call unchecked. The CDR3 loop spans 12 amino acids. CDR1 MNHEY and CDR2 SVGEGT come from the germline V gene. CDR3 sequence: CASEGSSYEQYF.

The rearrangement joins TRBV28 to TRBJ1-6. Germline assignment: CDR1 MDHEN and CDR2 SYDVKM. This CDR3 is built from 12 residues. CDR3: CASSGPRGPLHF.

This chain's CDR3 is CASSQDREGGSQETQYF. V usage is TRBV3-1 and J usage is TRBJ2-5; with no DNA, the TCRdb D assignment of TRBD1 cannot be verified. CDR1 is LGHDT and CDR2 is YNNKEL in the germline V gene (reference sequence). There are 17 residues in the CDR3.

V usage is TRBV4-3 and J usage is TRBJ1-1. The V gene's germline CDR1 is LGHNA and CDR2 YSLEER. There are 13 residues in the CDR3. The CDR3 loop reads CASSQLENTEAFF.

The CDR3 spells CASSPEGDEQFF. The chain recombines TRBV13 with TRBJ2-1; TCRdb selects TRBD1, and the lack of DNA leaves this call unchecked. Germline CDR1 is PRHDT and CDR2 is FYEKMQ (reference sequence). The CDR3 sequence is 12 residues long.

This chain links TRBV28 with TRBJ2-5; the TCRdb call, TRBD1, lacks DNA for checking. Per the germline V gene, CDR1 is MDHEN and CDR2 is SYDVKM. The CDR3 has 13 amino acids. CDR3 residues: CASTRTGSETQYF.

The V and J genes are TRBV28 and TRBJ2-3; the D call from TCRdb, TRBD2, cannot be confirmed without DNA. The length of the CDR3 is 16 residues. Germline V CDR1 and CDR2: MDHEN, SYDVKM. The CDR3 region is CASSFRPGPALNTQYF.

The chain is built from TRBV6-2 or TRBV6-3 and TRBJ2-3; absent DNA, TCRdb's TRBD1 call cannot be checked. Germline V gene sequence: CDR1 MNHEY, CDR2 SVGEGT. This CDR3 spans 13 amino acids. CDR3 residues: CASSYGWGDTQYF.

Considering frequency, this clonotype is medium-sized. V and J are TRBV7-2 and TRBJ2-1; TCRdb calls TRBD2, which cannot be checked without DNA. The germline gives CDR1 SGHTA, CDR2 FQGNSA. This CDR3 has 15 amino acids. The CDR3 protein is CASSLVAGGPDEQFF.

This chain uses TRBV20-1 with TRBJ2-1; TCRdb calls TRBD1, which cannot be checked without DNA. The CDR3 is 13 residues long. The germline CDR1 and CDR2 sequences are DFQATT and SNEGSKA (reference sequence). The chain's CDR3 is CSAPTGTSNEQFF.

The chain carries TRBV27 and TRBJ2-7; as DNA is missing, the TRBD1 call by TCRdb cannot be tested. The CDR3 sequence is 16 residues long. CDR1 and CDR2 (germline): MNHEY, SMNVEV (reference sequence). CDR3 in amino acids: CASSLSRTGGKDEQYF.

V gene TRBV12-3 or TRBV12-4 combines with J gene TRBJ2-1; lacking DNA, the TRBD2 call made by TCRdb goes unchecked. CDR3 size: 18 residues. CDR3 residues: CASSSSGLAGGQYNEQFF.

V usage is TRBV2 and J usage is TRBJ1-1; TCRdb outputs TRBD1, but without DNA this stays unchecked. There are 13 residues in the CDR3. The germline gives CDR1 SNHLY, CDR2 FYNNEI. CDR3 residues: CASSDGLTDEAFF. Filled out from reference TRBV2 and TRBJ1-1, the complete variable domain reads EPEVTQTPSHQVTQMGQEVILRCVPISNHLYFYWYRQILGQKVEFLVSFYNNEISEKSEIFDDQFSVERPDGSNFTLKIRSTKLEDSAMYFCASSDGLTDEAFFGQGTRLTVV.

The CDR3 loop is CASSLRQQKRQGCYEQYF. The V gene is TRBV11-3, the J gene TRBJ2-7; TCRdb gives TRBD1 as the D gene, but with no DNA this cannot be confirmed. This CDR3 is 18 amino acids long. CDR1 SGHNT and CDR2 YENEEA come from the germline V gene.

The genes are TRBV6-5 and TRBJ1-4. In germline, CDR1 is MNHEY, CDR2 SVGAGI. The CDR3 spans 13 residues. The CDR3 spells CASSLRVYEKLFF.

This chain uses TRBV7-9 with TRBJ1-2; TCRdb picks TRBD1, but there is no DNA to check that call. This CDR3 contains 14 residues. Germline V gene sequence: CDR1 SEHNR, CDR2 FQNEAQ (reference sequence). CDR3 protein: CASSLSTGGYGYTF.

This sequence joins TRBV6-2 or TRBV6-3 and TRBJ2-6; the TCRdb D gene call, TRBD1, has no DNA to confirm it. Germline assignment: CDR1 MNHEY and CDR2 SVGEGT. The CDR3 length is 15 residues. CDR3 residues: CASSLDSYGANVLTF.

The CDR3 is CASTSQEGRMDTEAFF. The chain is built from TRBV6-5 and TRBJ1-1. This CDR3 comprises 16 residues. Germline assignment: CDR1 MNHEY and CDR2 SVGAGI.

By frequency, this clonotype registers medium-sized. The CDR3 sequence is CSASDRGRETQYF. The chain links TRBV29-1 to TRBJ2-5; as DNA is missing, the TRBD1 call by TCRdb cannot be tested. The CDR3 covers 13 residues. Germline CDR1 reads SQVTM; CDR2 reads ANQGSEA.

This clonotype is classed as medium-sized by frequency. The chain links TRBV7-9 to TRBJ1-2; lacking DNA, the TRBD1 call made by TCRdb goes unchecked. The CDR3 contains 15 residues. Germline V lookup: CDR1 SEHNR, CDR2 FQNEAQ (reference sequence). CDR3 loop: CASSLLEGASYGYTF. Based on the CDR3 plus reference TRBV7-9 and TRBJ1-2, the full variable domain is DTGVSQNPRHKITKRGQNVTFRCDPISEHNRLYWYRQTLGQGPEFLTYFQNEAQLEKSRLLSDRFSAERPKGSFSTLEIQRTEQGDSAMYLCASSLLEGASYGYTFGSGTRLTVV.

The rearrangement links TRBV7-3 to TRBJ2-7; the TRBD1 assignment by TCRdb is unverifiable without DNA. The CDR3 contains 15 residues. Germline values: CDR1 SGHTA, CDR2 FQGTGA. CDR3 residues: CASSPEAEGTYEQYF.

The rearrangement joins TRBV20-1 to TRBJ2-1; lacking DNA, the TRBD2 call made by TCRdb goes unchecked. The CDR3 runs 16 residues. Germline assignment: CDR1 DFQATT and CDR2 SNEGSKA (reference sequence). CDR3 residues: CSARETSGRLDNEQFF.

The J gene is TRBJ2-3, the V gene TRBV20-1; TCRdb indicates TRBD2, and absent DNA this call remains unverified. The CDR3 totals 15 residues. Germline V CDR1 and CDR2: DFQATT, SNEGSKA (reference sequence). The CDR3 reads CSAIEGEGHTDTQYF.

V and J are TRBV12-3 or TRBV12-4 and TRBJ2-7; TCRdb's D call, TRBD1, is unchecked because there is no DNA. This CDR3 comprises 15 residues. CDR3 loop: CASSLTATGGNEQYF.

The CDR3 loop reads CASSLQGPNYNEQFF. The chain is built from TRBV27 and TRBJ2-1; TCRdb lists TRBD1, though no DNA is available to test this call. The V gene's germline CDR1 is MNHEY and CDR2 SMNVEV (reference sequence). CDR3 length: 15 residues.

By frequency, this clonotype is medium-sized (0.01 to 0.1%). The J gene is TRBJ2-3, the V gene TRBV5-1; TCRdb's D gene call, TRBD2, goes unchecked for lack of DNA. The CDR3 totals 16 residues. CDR1 and CDR2 from the germline V gene are SGHRS and YFSETQ. CDR3 loop: CASSQQRDPAWDTQYF.